This TCR beta chain was sequenced for a study of OX40 agonist ivuxolimab in advanced cancers. Study-wide background: Patients in dose escalation had liver, melanoma, kidney or head and neck cancers.

The CDR3 is 15 residues long. V shed 0 bases and J 8 bases; nucleotides not matched to a gene: 5. Germline V gene data show CDR1 as SGHRS and CDR2 as YFSETQ. General study findings and limits: Both CD4+ and CD8+ T cell populations in blood had undergone clonal expansion by week 6 at 0.1 to 3.0 mg/kg.

Measured with immunoSEQ multiplex PCR; TCRdb has only the in-frame clones, and not every one. The sample has under 45,000 clones; 70% to 80% are singletons. Patients had blood sampled at baseline and again on cycle 4 day 1 and cycle 7 day 1. As regards this clone: The antigen is undetermined.

The V and J genes are TRBV5-1 and TRBJ1-6; 7 bases match TRBD1. Here the sequenced sample was CD4+ or CD8+ T cells sorted from blood, taken in a trial of the OX40 agonist ivuxolimab. This receptor was identified in an adult with an advanced solid tumor such as melanoma, head and neck, liver or kidney cancer. The CDR3 coding sequence is TGCGCCAGCAGCTTGGCCCTCAGGGGGTATTCACCCCTCCACTTT. It specifies CASSLALRGYSPLHF.